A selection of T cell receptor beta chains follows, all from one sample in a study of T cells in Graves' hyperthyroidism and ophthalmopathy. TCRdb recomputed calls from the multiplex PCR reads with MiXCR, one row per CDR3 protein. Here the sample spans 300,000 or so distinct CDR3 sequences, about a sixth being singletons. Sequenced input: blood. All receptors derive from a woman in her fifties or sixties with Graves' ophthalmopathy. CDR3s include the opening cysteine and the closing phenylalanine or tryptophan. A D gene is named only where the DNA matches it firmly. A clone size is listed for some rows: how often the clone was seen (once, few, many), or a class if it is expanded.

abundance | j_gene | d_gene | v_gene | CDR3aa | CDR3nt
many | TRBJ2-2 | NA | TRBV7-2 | CASSFDRSTSGELFF | TGTGCCAGCAGCTTTGACAGGTCGACGAGCGGGGAGCTGTTTTTT
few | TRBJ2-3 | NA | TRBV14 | CASSQALTSGTQYF | TGTGCCAGCAGCCAAGCTTTAACCTCTGGGACGCAGTATTTT
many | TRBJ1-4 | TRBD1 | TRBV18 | CASSPGQGNLELFF | TGTGCCAGCTCACCCGGACAGGGGAACTTGGAACTGTTTTTT
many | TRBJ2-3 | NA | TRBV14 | CASSQVRDAKDTQYF | TGTGCCAGCAGCCAAGTTAGGGACGCAAAAGATACGCAGTATTTT
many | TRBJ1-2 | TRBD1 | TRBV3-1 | CASSPLDRASYGYTF | TGTGCCAGCAGTCCTTTGGACAGGGCTAGCTATGGCTACACCTTC
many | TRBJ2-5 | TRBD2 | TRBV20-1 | CSARSGLAGGGAETQYF | TGCAGTGCTAGAAGTGGACTAGCGGGAGGAGGGGCGGAGACCCAGTACTTC
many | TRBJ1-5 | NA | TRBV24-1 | CATSDSGPNQPQHF | TGTGCCACCAGTGATTCAGGGCCGAATCAGCCCCAGCATTTT
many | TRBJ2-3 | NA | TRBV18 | CASSPPVRSTDTQYF | TGTGCCAGCTCACCACCGGTGCGTAGCACAGATACGCAGTATTTT
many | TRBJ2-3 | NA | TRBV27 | CASSFFAGTEGQYF | TGTGCCAGCAGTTTCTTTGCGGGGACCGAGGGGCAGTATTTT
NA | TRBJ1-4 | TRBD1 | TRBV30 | CAWSKTGGNEKLFF | TGTGCCTGGAGTAAAACAGGGGGTAATGAAAAACTGTTTTTT
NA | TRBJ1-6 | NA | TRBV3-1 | CASSQDSEGINSPLHF | TGTGCCAGCAGCCAAGATAGTGAGGGAATCAATTCACCCCTCCACTTT
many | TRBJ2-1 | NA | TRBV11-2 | CASSLDRGEYNEQFF | TGTGCCAGCAGCTTAGATAGGGGCGAATACAATGAGCAGTTCTTC
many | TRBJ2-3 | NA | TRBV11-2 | CASSYAGAPDTQYF | TGTGCCAGCAGCTACGCTGGGGCCCCAGATACGCAGTATTTT
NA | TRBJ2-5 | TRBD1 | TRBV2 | CASTRDRIKEAQYF | TGTGCCAGCACCCGGGACAGGATTAAAGAGGCCCAGTACTTC
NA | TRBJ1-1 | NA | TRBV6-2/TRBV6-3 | CAISDSFTEAFF | TGTGCCATCTCTGACTCCTTCACTGAAGCTTTCTTT
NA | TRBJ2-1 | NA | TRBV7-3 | CASSSGPRRGEQFF | TGTGCCAGCAGCAGCGGGCCCCGCCGCGGTGAGCAGTTCTTC
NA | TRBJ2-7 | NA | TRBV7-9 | CASSFGRTAHYEQYF | TGTGCCAGCAGCTTTGGCAGGACGGCTCACTACGAGCAGTACTTC
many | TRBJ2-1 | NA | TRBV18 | CASSPPLPNEQFF | TGTGCCAGCTCACCCCCCCTGCCCAATGAGCAGTTCTTC
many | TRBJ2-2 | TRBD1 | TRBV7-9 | CASSLTGGDGGELFF | TGTGCCAGCAGCTTGACAGGGGGCGACGGCGGGGAGCTGTTTTTT
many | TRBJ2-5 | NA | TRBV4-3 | CASSQGRAGETQYF | TGCGCCAGCAGCCAAGGGAGGGCGGGAGAGACCCAGTACTTC
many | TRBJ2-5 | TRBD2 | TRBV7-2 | CASSLLGLAGGPSQETQYF | TGTGCCAGCAGCTTATTAGGACTAGCGGGAGGGCCCTCCCAAGAGACCCAGTACTTC
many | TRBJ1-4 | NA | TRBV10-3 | CAISDNGSNEKLFF | TGTGCCATCAGTGATAACGGATCTAATGAAAAACTGTTTTTT
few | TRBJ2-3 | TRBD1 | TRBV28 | CASSPRRTGGEYF | TGTGCCAGCAGTCCCCGGCGGACAGGGGGAGAGTATTTT
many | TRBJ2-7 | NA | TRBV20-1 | CSVSGEFGYEQYF | TGCAGTGTTTCGGGGGAATTCGGCTACGAGCAGTACTTC
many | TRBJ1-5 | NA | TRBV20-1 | CSAHSDRNQPQHF | TGCAGTGCACATTCGGACAGAAATCAGCCCCAGCATTTT
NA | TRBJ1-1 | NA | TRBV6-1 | CASSEEPRLTEAFF | TGTGCCAGCAGTGAAGAACCGCGATTGACTGAAGCTTTCTTT
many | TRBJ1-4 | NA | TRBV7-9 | CASSFSTNEKLFF | TGTGCCAGCAGCTTTTCAACTAATGAAAAACTGTTTTTT
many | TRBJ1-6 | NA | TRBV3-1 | CASSQAVGGDSPLHF | TGTGCCAGCAGCCAAGCCGTAGGGGGAGACTCACCCCTCCACTTT
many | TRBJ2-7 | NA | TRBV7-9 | CASSLFNEQYF | TGTGCCAGCAGCTTATTTAACGAGCAGTACTTC
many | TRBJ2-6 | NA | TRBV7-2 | CASSLDPNSGANVLTF | TGTGCCAGCAGCTTAGATCCGAATTCTGGGGCCAACGTCCTGACTTTC
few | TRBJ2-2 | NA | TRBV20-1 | CSAREGGADSGELFF | TGCAGTGCTAGAGAGGGGGGGGCAGATTCCGGGGAGCTGTTTTTT
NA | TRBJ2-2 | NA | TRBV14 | CASSQLRGLNTGELFF | TGTGCCAGCAGCCAGTTAAGAGGTCTGAACACCGGGGAGCTGTTTTTT
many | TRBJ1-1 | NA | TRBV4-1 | CASSQEAIGRDTEAFF | TGCGCCAGCAGCCAAGAGGCGATCGGGAGGGACACTGAAGCTTTCTTT